Listed below are T cell receptor beta chains from one sample, sequenced in a study of T cell responses to AZD1222 COVID-19 vaccine. The table came from immunoSEQ multiplex PCR; TCRdb's copy has only in-frame clones and leaves some out. The data show about 170,000 clones, about 92% seen once. Source: peripheral blood, taken on day 0 of AZD1222 vaccination. The receptors were sampled from an adult in good health. The CDR3 runs from the conserved cysteine through the conserved F or W. The D gene is left open where the match is weak. The listing skips clone size in some rows; elsewhere it reads once, few, many or a size class.

. TRBJ2-1 TRBV11-3 . CASSLETGGSYNEQFF TGTGCCAGCAGCTTAGAGACTGGGGGCTCCTACAATGAGCAGTTCTTC
once TRBJ1-2 TRBV2 . CASTQAVRNYGYTF TGTGCCAGCACCCAGGCAGTCAGGAACTATGGCTACACCTTC
. TRBJ2-7 TRBV6-5 TRBD1 CASSSGQGQYF TGTGCCAGCAGTTCCGGACAGGGACAGTACTTC
once TRBJ2-1 TRBV11-3 . CASSLYSGGEQFF TGTGCCAGCAGCTTATACTCCGGTGGGGAGCAGTTCTTC
. TRBJ1-2 TRBV7-9 . CASSLDRDGYTF TGTGCCAGCAGCTTAGACCGAGATGGCTACACCTTC
once TRBJ1-1 TRBV7-6 . CASSPSPEGTEAFF TGTGCCAGCAGTCCCTCGCCCGAGGGCACTGAAGCTTTCTTT
. TRBJ2-7 TRBV5-1 . CASSHTGYTYEQYF TGCGCCAGCAGCCATACGGGGTATACCTACGAGCAGTACTTC
. TRBJ2-2 TRBV7-6 . CASSLAVQPGELFF TGTGCCAGCAGCTTAGCAGTCCAGCCCGGGGAGCTGTTTTTT
. TRBJ1-2 TRBV2 TRBD1 CASIPPGGGYTF TGTGCCAGCATCCCGCCAGGGGGCGGCTACACCTTC
. TRBJ1-1 TRBV5-1 . CASSLGEGNTEAFF TGCGCCAGCAGCTTGGGGGAAGGCAACACTGAAGCTTTCTTT
. TRBJ1-5 TRBV18 TRBD1 CASSDRQGFNQPQHF TGTGCCAGCTCAGACCGACAGGGTTTTAATCAGCCCCAGCATTTT
. TRBJ2-1 TRBV5-5 . CASSFRSNEQFF TGTGCCAGCAGCTTCCGATCGAATGAGCAGTTCTTC
. TRBJ2-2 TRBV19 . CASSIITNTGELFF TGTGCCAGTAGTATCATTACGAACACCGGGGAGCTGTTTTTT
. TRBJ1-2 TRBV10-3 TRBD1 CAISESIGTGPYGYTF TGTGCCATCAGTGAGAGTATAGGGACAGGGCCCTATGGCTACACCTTC
. TRBJ2-2 TRBV14 . CASSHMSIRWAGELFF TGTGCCAGCAGCCATATGAGTATTCGGTGGGCCGGGGAGCTGTTTTTT
. TRBJ2-1 TRBV5-1 . CASSSPGLKGNEQFF TGCGCCAGCAGCTCTCCGGGTCTAAAGGGTAATGAGCAGTTCTTC
. TRBJ2-7 TRBV6-2/TRBV6-3 . CASSIRRESYEQYF TGTGCCAGCAGTATTCGGCGGGAATCCTACGAGCAGTACTTC
. TRBJ2-7 TRBV19 TRBD1 CASSLTGGSYEQYF TGTGCCAGCTCCCTTACAGGGGGCTCCTACGAGCAGTACTTC
. TRBJ1-1 TRBV12-5 . CASGLVADPDSLPYTEAFF TGTGCTAGTGGTTTGGTAGCGGACCCGGACAGCCTCCCCTACACTGAAGCTTTCTTT
. TRBJ1-1 TRBV30 . CAWTPGGRYTEAFF TGTGCCTGGACCCCCGGGGGGCGGTACACTGAAGCTTTCTTT
once TRBJ1-3 TRBV18 . CASSHYTASGNTIYF TGTGCCAGCTCACACTACACGGCCTCTGGAAACACCATATATTTT
. TRBJ2-5 TRBV29-1 . CSVGASGGALWEETQYF TGCAGCGTTGGGGCTTCAGGGGGGGCCCTATGGGAAGAGACCCAGTACTTC
. TRBJ1-3 TRBV6-6 . CASSFGGLSGNTIYF TGTGCCAGCAGTTTTGGGGGGTTATCTGGAAACACCATATATTTT
. TRBJ2-1 TRBV7-7 . CASSTSSYNEQFF TGTGCCAGCAGCACGAGCTCCTACAATGAGCAGTTCTTC
. TRBJ1-1 TRBV2 TRBD1 CASSEQGTGGTEAFF TGTGCCAGCAGTGAACAAGGGACAGGGGGAACCGAAGCTTTCTTT
. TRBJ1-6 TRBV11-3 . CASNQRWGRRNSSYNSPLHF TGTGCCAGTAACCAAAGATGGGGCAGGCGGAACAGCTCCTATAATTCACCCCTCCACTTT
. TRBJ1-1 TRBV6-5 TRBD1 CASSYLRGVNTEAFF TGTGCCAGCAGTTACCTCAGGGGGGTGAACACTGAAGCTTTCTTT
. TRBJ1-6 TRBV4-1 TRBD1 CASSQADRVNSPLHF TGCGCCAGCAGCCAGGCGGACAGGGTTAATTCACCCCTCCACTTT
. TRBJ1-1 TRBV5-4 TRBD1 CASSYNDRVGGEAFF TGTGCCAGCAGCTACAATGACAGGGTAGGGGGTGAAGCTTTCTTT
. TRBJ1-4 TRBV5-1 . CASSLANGRATNEKLFF TGCGCCAGCAGCTTGGCCAATGGAAGGGCAACTAATGAAAAACTGTTTTTT
. TRBJ2-3 TRBV20-1 . CSASDQGSTDTQYF TGCAGTGCTAGTGATCAGGGGAGCACAGATACGCAGTATTTT
. TRBJ1-1 TRBV5-1 . CASRAGQTEAFF TGCGCCAGCAGGGCCGGACAGACTGAAGCTTTCTTT
. TRBJ1-1 TRBV14 . CASSQVSIGGEAFF TGTGCCAGCAGCCAAGTGTCGATAGGTGGTGAAGCTTTCTTT
. TRBJ1-1 TRBV4-2 . CASSQDEWNTEAFF TGTGCCAGCAGCCAAGACGAATGGAACACTGAAGCTTTCTTT
. TRBJ2-7 TRBV5-4 . CASSSPPAYEQYF TGTGCCAGCAGCTCGCCCCCAGCCTACGAGCAGTACTTC
. TRBJ2-3 TRBV5-8 . CASRLATTDTQYF TGTGCCAGCAGGTTAGCTACCACAGATACGCAGTATTTT
. TRBJ2-5 TRBV5-1 TRBD1 CASSLGLGTEETQYF TGCGCCAGCAGCCTGGGATTGGGGACAGAAGAGACCCAGTACTTC
. TRBJ2-1 TRBV13 . CASSLGGEVVHNEQFF TGTGCCAGCAGCTTAGGGGGGGAGGTCGTCCACAATGAGCAGTTCTTC
. TRBJ1-1 TRBV3-1/TRBV3-2 TRBD1 CASSHRQGARNTEAFF TGTGCCAGCAGCCATCGACAGGGGGCCAGGAACACTGAAGCTTTCTTT
. TRBJ1-6 TRBV2 . CASSEGGGDNSPLHF TGTGCCAGCAGTGAAGGAGGCGGAGATAATTCACCCCTCCACTTT
. TRBJ1-1 TRBV10-2 . CASRRGVYTEAFF TGCGCCAGCCGCCGGGGGGTCTACACTGAAGCTTTCTTT